This TCR beta chain appears in the sequencing data of a study of CD8 T cells in Susac syndrome. The authors reverse transcribed roughly 0.45 to 1 ug RNA with random hexamers. TCRdb itself ran the immunoSEQ multiplex PCR reads through MiXCR, one entry per CDR3 protein. The sample has around 180,000 distinct CDR3 sequences; roughly 92% are singletons. The TCR comes from a human donor with Susac syndrome. Sample: CD4+ T cells from PBMCs.

CDR3: CASKKPGQGAEAFF. CDR3 in DNA: TGTGCCAGCAAAAAACCGGGACAGGGCGCTGAAGCTTTCTTT. V usage is TRBV6-5 and J usage is TRBJ1-1; 9 nucleotides match TRBD1. Germline trimming cut 7 bases from V and 6 bases from J; bases unmatched to any gene: 9. Per the germline V gene, CDR1 is MNHEY and CDR2 is SVGAGI. The CDR3 is 14 amino acids.